What follows describes a single T cell receptor (beta chain). This sample was taken from a study of blood T cell repertoires in COVID-19. Study overall: The study drew acute and convalescent COVID-19 samples from the United States, Italy and Spain. Sample material is recorded as cDNA or gDNA derived from T cells, B-cell-depleted T cells, or PBMCs.

The CDR3 totals 13 residues. V was cut by 3 bases and J by 9 bases, with 12 bases left in between. Germline assignment: CDR1 WNHNN and CDR2 SYGVQD (reference sequence). As processed by the authors: Amplification from reference gene primers served as the basis for estimated nucleated cell counts. Profiling relied on immunoSEQ multiplex PCR, and the TCRdb table lists in-frame clones only, not all of them. V and J calls and clone size are given by that table; D and trimming were obtained from the DNA. Seen here are about 100,000 clones, around 85% observed once, and the top ten hold roughly 13%. This rearrangement joins TRBV10-1 to TRBJ2-1; D uncertain. This receptor was identified in a man in his fifties with active or convalescent COVID-19. Sequenced sample: peripheral blood. The CDR3 DNA reads TGCGCCAGCAGTGAAACCTACACGGGTGAGCAGTTCTTC. Translated, it gives CASSETYTGEQFF.